This section outlines one T cell receptor beta chain sequence together with its context. What it binds is unknown. This sample was taken from a study of cytomegalovirus exposure and HLA in healthy donors. Study in general: When 398 donors were genotyped, roughly 82% of them were found to fall in the Caucasian-associated ancestry cluster. General study points: Later analysis demonstrated an association between a missense DCLRE1C variant and TCR beta V- and J-gene trimming. The study found most TCR sequences rare, yet found some public TCRs in many donors.

The study sampled nominally healthy donors, though unrecorded immune exposures were likely. This CDR3 region has 15 residues. V lost 4 bases to trimming and J lost 2 bases, with 13 bases between them. The germline V gene has CDR1 SGHRS and CDR2 YFSETQ. In the PCR, 60 Vbeta and 13 Jbeta primers were used. Clones were read by immunoSEQ multiplex PCR, and TCRdb kept only the in-frame ones, dropping some. Of 140,000 to 150,000 clones detected, approximately 84% appear once; the ten largest clones hold 9.7%. This clonotype was obtained from a woman aged 55 to 70 in good health and CMV-seropositive. The sequencing input was PBMCs. The chain couples TRBV5-1 to TRBJ2-1, with D possibly being TRBD2 (6 bases). In DNA, the CDR3 is TGCGCCAGCAGCGTCCGGGAGAGCACCTACAATGAGCAGTTCTTC. Its protein is CASSVRESTYNEQFF.